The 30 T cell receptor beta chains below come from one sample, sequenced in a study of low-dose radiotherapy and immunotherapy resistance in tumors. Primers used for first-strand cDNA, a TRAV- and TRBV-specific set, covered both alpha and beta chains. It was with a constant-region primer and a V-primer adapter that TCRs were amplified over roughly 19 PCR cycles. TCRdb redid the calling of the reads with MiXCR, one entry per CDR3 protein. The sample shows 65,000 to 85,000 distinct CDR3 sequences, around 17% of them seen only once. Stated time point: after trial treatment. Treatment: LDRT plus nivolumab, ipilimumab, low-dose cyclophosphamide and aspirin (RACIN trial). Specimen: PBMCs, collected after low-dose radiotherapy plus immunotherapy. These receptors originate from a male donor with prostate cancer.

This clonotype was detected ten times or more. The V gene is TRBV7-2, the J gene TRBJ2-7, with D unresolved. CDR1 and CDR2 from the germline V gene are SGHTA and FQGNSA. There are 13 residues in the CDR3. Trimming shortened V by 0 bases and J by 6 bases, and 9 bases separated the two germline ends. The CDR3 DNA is TGTGCCAGCAGCTTAGCACAGTCCGGCGAGCAGTACTTC. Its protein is CASSLAQSGEQYF.

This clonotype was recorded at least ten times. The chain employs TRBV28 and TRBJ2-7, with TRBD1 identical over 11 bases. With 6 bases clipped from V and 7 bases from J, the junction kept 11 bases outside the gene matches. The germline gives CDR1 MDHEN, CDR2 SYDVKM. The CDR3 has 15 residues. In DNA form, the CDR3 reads TGTGCCAGCAGGCCTACCGGACAGGGGGCGAAGGAGCAGTACTTC. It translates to CASRPTGQGAKEQYF.

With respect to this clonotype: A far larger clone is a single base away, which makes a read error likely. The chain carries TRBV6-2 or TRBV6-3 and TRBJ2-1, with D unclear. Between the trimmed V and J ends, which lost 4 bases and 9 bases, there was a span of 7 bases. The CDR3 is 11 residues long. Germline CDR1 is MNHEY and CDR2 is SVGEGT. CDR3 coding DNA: TGTGCCAGCAGTTCCAGCCGTGAGCAGTTCTTC. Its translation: CASSSSREQFF.

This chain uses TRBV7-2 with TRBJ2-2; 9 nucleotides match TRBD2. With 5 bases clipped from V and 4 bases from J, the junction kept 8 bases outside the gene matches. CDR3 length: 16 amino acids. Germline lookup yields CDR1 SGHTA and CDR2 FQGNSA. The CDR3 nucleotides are TGTGCCAGCAGCCTCAAGGGCGGGAGGGCCACCGGGGAGCTGTTTTTT. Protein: CASSLKGGRATGELFF.

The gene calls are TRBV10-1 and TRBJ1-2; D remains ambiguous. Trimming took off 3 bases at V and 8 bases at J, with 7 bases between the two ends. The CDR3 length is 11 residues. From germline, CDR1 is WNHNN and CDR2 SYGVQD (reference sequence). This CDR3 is CASSDGRGYTF. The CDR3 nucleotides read TGCGCCAGCAGTGATGGCCGGGGCTACACCTTC.

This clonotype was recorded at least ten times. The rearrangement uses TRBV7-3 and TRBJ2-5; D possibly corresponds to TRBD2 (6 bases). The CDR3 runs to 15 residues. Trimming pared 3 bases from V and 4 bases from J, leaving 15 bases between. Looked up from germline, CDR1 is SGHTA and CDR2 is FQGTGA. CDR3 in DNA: TGTGCCAGCAGCTTGGGGGGAGAACTCCGAGAGACCCAGTACTTC. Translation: CASSLGGELRETQYF.

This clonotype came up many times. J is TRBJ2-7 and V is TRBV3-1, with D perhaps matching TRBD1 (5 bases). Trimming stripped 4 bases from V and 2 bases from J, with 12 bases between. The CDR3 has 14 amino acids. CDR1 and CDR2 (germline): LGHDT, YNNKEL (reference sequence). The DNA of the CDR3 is TGTGCCAGCAGCCCCCAGGGTCGAACCTACGAGCAGTACTTC. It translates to CASSPQGRTYEQYF.

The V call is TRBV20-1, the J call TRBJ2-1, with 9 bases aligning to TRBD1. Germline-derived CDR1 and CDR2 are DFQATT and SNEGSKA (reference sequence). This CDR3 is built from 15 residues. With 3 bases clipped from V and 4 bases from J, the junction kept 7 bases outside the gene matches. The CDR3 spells CSASRGQGLYNEQFF. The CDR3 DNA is TGCAGTGCTAGCCGGGGACAGGGCTTATACAATGAGCAGTTCTTC.

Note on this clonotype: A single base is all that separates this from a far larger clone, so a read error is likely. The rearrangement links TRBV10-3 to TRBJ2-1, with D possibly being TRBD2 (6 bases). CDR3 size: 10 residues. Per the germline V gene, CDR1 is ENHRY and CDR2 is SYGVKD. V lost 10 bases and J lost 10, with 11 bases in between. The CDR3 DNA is TGTGCCACTCAGGACTACGAGCAGTTCTTC. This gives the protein CATQDYEQFF.

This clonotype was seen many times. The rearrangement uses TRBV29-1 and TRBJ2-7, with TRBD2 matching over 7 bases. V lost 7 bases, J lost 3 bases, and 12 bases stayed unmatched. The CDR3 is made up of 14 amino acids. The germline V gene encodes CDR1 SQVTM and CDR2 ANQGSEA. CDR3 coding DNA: TGCAGCGGAATGTATGGCGGGAGCGGCTACGAGCAGTACTTC. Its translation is CSGMYGGSGYEQYF.

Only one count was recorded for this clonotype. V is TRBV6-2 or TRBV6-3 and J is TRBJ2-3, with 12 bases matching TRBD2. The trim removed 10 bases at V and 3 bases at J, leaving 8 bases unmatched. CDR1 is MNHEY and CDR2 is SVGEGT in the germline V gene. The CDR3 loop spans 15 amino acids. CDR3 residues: CANRLAGVRTDTQYF. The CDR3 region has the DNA TGTGCCAACAGACTAGCGGGAGTTAGGACAGATACGCAGTATTTT.

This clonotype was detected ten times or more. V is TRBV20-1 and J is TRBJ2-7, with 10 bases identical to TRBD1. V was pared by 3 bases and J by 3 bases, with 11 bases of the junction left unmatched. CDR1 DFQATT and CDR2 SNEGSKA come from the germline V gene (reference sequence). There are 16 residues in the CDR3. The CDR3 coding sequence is TGCAGTGCTAGCCCGGGGACAGGGGAAGGGCACTACGAGCAGTACTTC. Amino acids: CSASPGTGEGHYEQYF.

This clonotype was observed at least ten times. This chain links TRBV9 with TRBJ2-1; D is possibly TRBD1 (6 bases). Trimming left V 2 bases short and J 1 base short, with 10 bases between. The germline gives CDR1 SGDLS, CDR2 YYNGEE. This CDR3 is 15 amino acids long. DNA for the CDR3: TGTGCCAGCAGCGTGACAGGAGTTTCCTACAATGAGCAGTTCTTC. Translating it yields CASSVTGVSYNEQFF. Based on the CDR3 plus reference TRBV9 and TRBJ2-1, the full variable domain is DSGVTQTPKHLITATGQRVTLRCSPRSGDLSVYWYQQSLDQGLQFLIQYYNGEERAKGNILERFSAQQFPDLHSELNLSSLELGDSALYFCASSVTGVSYNEQFFGPGTRLTVL.

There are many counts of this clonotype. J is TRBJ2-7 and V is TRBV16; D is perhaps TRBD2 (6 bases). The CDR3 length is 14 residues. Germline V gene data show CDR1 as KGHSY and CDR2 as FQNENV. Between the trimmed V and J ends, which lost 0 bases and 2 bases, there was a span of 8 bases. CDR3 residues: CASSQSGGTYEQYF. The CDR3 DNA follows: TGTGCCAGCAGCCAATCGGGCGGGACCTACGAGCAGTACTTC.

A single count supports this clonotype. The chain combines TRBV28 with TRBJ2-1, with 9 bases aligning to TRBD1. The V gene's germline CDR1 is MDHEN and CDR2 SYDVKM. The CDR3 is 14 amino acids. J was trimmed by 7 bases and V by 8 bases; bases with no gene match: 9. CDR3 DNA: TGTGCCAGCCAAAACGCCGGGACAGGGAATGAGCAGTTCTTC. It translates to CASQNAGTGNEQFF.

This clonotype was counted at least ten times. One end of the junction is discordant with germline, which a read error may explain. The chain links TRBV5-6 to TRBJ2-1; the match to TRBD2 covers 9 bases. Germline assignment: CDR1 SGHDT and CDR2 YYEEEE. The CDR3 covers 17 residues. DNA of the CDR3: TGTGTCAGCAGCTTCCCTGCCGGGACTAGCACCGTCAATGAGCAGTTCTTC. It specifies CVSSFPAGTSTVNEQFF.

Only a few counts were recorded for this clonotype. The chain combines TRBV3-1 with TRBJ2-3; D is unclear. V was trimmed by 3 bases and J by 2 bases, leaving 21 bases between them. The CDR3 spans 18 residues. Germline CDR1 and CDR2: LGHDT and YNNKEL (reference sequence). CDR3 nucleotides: TGTGCCAGCAGCCACGTTTCGGGCGAGAGAGGTATCACAGATACGCAGTATTTT. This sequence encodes CASSHVSGERGITDTQYF.

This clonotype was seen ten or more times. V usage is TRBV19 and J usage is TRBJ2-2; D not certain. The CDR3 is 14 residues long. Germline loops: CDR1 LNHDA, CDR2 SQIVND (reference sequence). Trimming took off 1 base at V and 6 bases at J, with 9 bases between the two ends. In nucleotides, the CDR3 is TGTGCCAGTAGTATAGCCGGCGACGCCGGGGAGCTGTTTTTT. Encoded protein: CASSIAGDAGELFF. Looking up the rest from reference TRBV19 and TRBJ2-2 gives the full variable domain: DGGITQSPKYLFRKEGQNVTLSCEQNLNHDAMYWYRQDPGQGLRLIYYSQIVNDFQKGDIAEGYSVSREKKESFPLTVTSAQKNPTAFYLCASSIAGDAGELFFGEGSRLTVL.

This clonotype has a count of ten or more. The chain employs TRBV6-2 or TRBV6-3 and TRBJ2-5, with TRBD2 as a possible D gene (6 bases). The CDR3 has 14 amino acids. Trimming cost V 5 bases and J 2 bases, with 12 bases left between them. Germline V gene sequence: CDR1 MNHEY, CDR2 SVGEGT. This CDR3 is CASSNSGRQETQYF. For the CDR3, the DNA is TGTGCCAGCAGTAATAGCGGAAGGCAAGAGACCCAGTACTTC.

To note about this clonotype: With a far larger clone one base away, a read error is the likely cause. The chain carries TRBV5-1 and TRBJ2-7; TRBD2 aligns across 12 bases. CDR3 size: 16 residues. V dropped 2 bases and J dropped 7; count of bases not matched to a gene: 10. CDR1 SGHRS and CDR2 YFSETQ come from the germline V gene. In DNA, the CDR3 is TGCGCCAGCAGCTTTCTAGCGGGAGGGAGATACAATGAGCAGTACTTC. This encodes CASSFLAGGRYNEQYF.

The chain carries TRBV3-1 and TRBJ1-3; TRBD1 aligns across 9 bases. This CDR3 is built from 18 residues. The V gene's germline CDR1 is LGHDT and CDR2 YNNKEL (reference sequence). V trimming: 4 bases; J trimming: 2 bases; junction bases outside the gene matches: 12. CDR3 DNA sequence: TGTGCCAGCAGCCCACGGGCGGGACAGGGACGAACTGGAAACACCATATATTTT. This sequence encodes CASSPRAGQGRTGNTIYF.

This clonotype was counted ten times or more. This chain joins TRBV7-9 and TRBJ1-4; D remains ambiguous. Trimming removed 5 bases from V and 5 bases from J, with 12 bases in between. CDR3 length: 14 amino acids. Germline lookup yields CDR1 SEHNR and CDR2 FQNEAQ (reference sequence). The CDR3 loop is CASSGVAANEKLFF. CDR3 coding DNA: TGTGCCAGCAGCGGAGTGGCAGCAAATGAAAAACTGTTTTTT. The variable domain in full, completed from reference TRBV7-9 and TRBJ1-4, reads DTGVSQNPRHKITKRGQNVTFRCDPISEHNRLYWYRQTLGQGPEFLTYFQNEAQLEKSRLLSDRFSAERPKGSFSTLEIQRTEQGDSAMYLCASSGVAANEKLFFGSGTQLSVL.

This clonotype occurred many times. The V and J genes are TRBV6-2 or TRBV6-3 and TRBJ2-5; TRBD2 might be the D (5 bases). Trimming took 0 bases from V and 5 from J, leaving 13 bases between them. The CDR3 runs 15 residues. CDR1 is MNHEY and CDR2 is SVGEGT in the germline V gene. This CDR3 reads CASSYSGSSSETQYF. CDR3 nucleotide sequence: TGTGCCAGCAGTTACTCGGGCTCTAGCTCGGAGACCCAGTACTTC.

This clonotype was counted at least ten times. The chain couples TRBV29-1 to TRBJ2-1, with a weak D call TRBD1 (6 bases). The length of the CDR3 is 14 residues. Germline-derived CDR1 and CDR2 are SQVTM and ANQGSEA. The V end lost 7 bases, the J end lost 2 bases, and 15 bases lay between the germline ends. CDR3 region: CSDVPGQAYNEQFF. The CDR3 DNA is TGCAGCGACGTTCCGGGACAAGCCTACAATGAGCAGTTCTTC.

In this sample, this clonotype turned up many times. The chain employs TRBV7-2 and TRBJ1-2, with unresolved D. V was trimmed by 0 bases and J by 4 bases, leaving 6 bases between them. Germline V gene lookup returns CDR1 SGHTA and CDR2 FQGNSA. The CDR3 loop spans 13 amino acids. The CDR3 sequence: CASSLAGFYGYTF. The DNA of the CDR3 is TGTGCCAGCAGCTTAGCAGGGTTCTATGGCTACACCTTC. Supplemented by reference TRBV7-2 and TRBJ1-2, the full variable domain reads GAGVSQSPSNKVTEKGKDVELRCDPISGHTALYWYRQSLGQGLEFLIYFQGNSAPDKSGLPSDRFSAERTGGSVSTLTIQRTQQEDSAVYLCASSLAGFYGYTFGSGTRLTVV.

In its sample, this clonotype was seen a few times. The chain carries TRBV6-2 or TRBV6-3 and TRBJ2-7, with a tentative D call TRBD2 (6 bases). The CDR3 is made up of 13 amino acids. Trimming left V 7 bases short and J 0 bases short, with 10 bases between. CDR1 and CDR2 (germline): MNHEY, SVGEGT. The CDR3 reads CASTPSASYEQYF. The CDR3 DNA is TGTGCCAGCACCCCTAGCGCCTCCTACGAGCAGTACTTC.

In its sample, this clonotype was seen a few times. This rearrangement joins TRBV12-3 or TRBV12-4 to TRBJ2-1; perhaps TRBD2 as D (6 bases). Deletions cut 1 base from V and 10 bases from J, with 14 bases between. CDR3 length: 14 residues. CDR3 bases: TGTGCCAGCAGTTTAGGGACTACCACTGAGGAGCAGTTCTTC. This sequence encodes CASSLGTTTEEQFF.

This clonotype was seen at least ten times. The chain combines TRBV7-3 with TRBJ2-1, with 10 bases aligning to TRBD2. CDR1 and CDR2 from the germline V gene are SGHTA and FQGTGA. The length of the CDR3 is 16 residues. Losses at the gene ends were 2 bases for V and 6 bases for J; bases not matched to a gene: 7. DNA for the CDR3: TGTGCCAGCAGCTTAGTTGCACTAGCGGGGCTCAATGAGCAGTTCTTC. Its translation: CASSLVALAGLNEQFF. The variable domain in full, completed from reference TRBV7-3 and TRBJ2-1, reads GAGVSQTPSNKVTEKGKYVELRCDPISGHTALYWYRQSLGQGPEFLIYFQGTGAADDSGLPNDRFFAVRPEGSVSTLKIQRTERGDSAVYLCASSLVALAGLNEQFFGPGTRLTVL.

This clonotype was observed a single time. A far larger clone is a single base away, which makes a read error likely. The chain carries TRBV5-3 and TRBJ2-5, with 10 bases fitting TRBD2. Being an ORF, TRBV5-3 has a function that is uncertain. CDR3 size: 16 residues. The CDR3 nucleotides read TGTGCCAGCAGCTTGGGGGGCCTAGCGGGAGCGGAGACCCAGCACTTC. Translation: CASSLGGLAGAETQHF.

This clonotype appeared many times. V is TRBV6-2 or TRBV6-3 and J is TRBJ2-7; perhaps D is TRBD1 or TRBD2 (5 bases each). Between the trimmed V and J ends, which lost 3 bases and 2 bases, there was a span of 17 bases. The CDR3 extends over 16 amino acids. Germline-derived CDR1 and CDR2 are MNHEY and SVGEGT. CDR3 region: CASSYYKAGTTYEQYF. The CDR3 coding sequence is TGTGCCAGCAGTTATTACAAGGCAGGGACGACCTACGAGCAGTACTTC.